This entry lists 5 T cell receptor beta chains sequenced from one sample in a study of regulatory T cells in long-lasting Graves disease. Assembly of TCR beta libraries relied on iRepertoire HTBI primers together with Arm-PCR of CDR3 regions. TCRdb ran MiXCR on the multiplex PCR reads and lists one entry per CDR3 protein. The sample shows under 500,000 distinct CDR3 sequences, less than 25% of them seen only once. Specified time point: persistent/refractory GD, antithyroid drugs over 5 years with positive TRAb. After RNA was extracted from PBMCs, the TCR library was made from it. The source was peripheral blood mononuclear cells (PBMCs), collected when the disease was refractory, from a patient treated with antithyroid drugs. The receptors stem from a female donor with Graves disease.

The sample holds a few counts of this clonotype. V gene TRBV20-1 combines with J gene TRBJ1-4; D is ambiguous. This CDR3 has 11 residues. Germline CDR1 and CDR2: DFQATT and SNEGSKA (reference sequence). V was shortened by 6 bases and J by 4 bases, with 6 bases between the two germline ends. This chain's CDR3 is CSAGFNEKLFF. CDR3 in DNA: TGCAGTGCGGGTTTTAATGAAAAACTGTTTTTT.

This clonotype has just a few counts. This CDR3 is CASTRTGSDTQYF. CDR3 bases: TGTGCCAGCACCCGGACAGGGTCAGATACGCAGTATTTT. The chain joins TRBV7-2 to TRBJ2-3; 8 positions agree with TRBD1. The germline gives CDR1 SGHTA, CDR2 FQGNSA. The CDR3 loop spans 13 amino acids. J gave up 4 bases and V 7 bases, and 4 bases lay outside the gene matches.

Details on this clonotype: A much larger clone sits a single nucleotide away, making a read error possible. The chain links TRBV6-1 to TRBJ2-7; D is perhaps TRBD2 (6 bases). CDR1 and CDR2 from the germline V gene are MNHNS and SASEGT. Trimming took 6 bases from V and 4 from J, leaving 13 bases between them. CDR3 length equals 13 residues. The CDR3 sequence is CASRGRGKYEQYF. The CDR3 nucleotides read TGTGCCAGCAGGGGACGGGGGAAGTACGAGCAGTACTTC.

Only a few counts were recorded for this clonotype. The chain employs TRBV5-1 and TRBJ1-1, with a weak D call TRBD1 (5 bases). The V end was cut by 5 bases, the J end by 0 bases, with 17 bases between. This CDR3 spans 16 amino acids. The V gene's germline CDR1 is SGHRS and CDR2 YFSETQ. CDR3 amino acids: CASSPSGAFMNTEAFF. The CDR3 DNA sequence: TGCGCCAGCAGTCCCAGTGGGGCATTCATGAACACTGAAGCTTTCTTT.

V is TRBV7-9 and J is TRBJ2-5, with D possibly TRBD2 on 5 matching bases. Trimming took 1 base from V and 7 from J, leaving 10 bases between them. This CDR3 comprises 13 residues. In germline, CDR1 is SEHNR, CDR2 FQNEAQ (reference sequence). This CDR3 is CASSLGETRTQYF. The CDR3 DNA sequence: TGTGCCAGCAGCTTAGGGGAGACTCGGACCCAGTACTTC. Drawing the rest from reference TRBV7-9 and TRBJ2-5, the complete variable domain is DTGVSQNPRHKITKRGQNVTFRCDPISEHNRLYWYRQTLGQGPEFLTYFQNEAQLEKSRLLSDRFSAERPKGSFSTLEIQRTEQGDSAMYLCASSLGETRTQYFGPGTRLLVL.